This T cell receptor (beta chain) was documented in a study of neurological immune-mediated disorders. The authors made cDNA by 5'RACE with 10-nucleotide random UMIs. TCRdb re-called the 5' RACE reads through MiXCR, storing one row per CDR3 protein. The table has about 74,000 distinct CDR3 sequences, around 5.2% seen once; the top ten hold just under 7.5%. This clonotype was seen more than once but under ten times. What it binds is not known. In germline, CDR1 is SGHRS, CDR2 YFSETQ. The CDR3 spans 13 residues. V dropped 6 bases and J dropped 5 bases, with 14 bases sitting between them. General study results and limits: It was the repertoires of 18 of 34 multiple sclerosis patients that phylogenetic grouping placed in one related-CDR3 cluster, which is a possible signature.

This TCR was sampled from a man in his late teens or twenties with multiple sclerosis. The chain joins TRBV5-1 to TRBJ2-5; tentatively, D is TRBD1 (5 bases). Sequencing input: PBMCs. In DNA, the CDR3 is TGCGCCAGCACCGTAGAAAACAGGGAGACCCAGTACTTC. This codes for CASTVENRETQYF. Full variable domain (remainder filled in from reference TRBV5-1 and TRBJ2-5): KAGVTQTPRYLIKTRGQQVTLSCSPISGHRSVSWYQQTPGQGLQFLFEYFSETQRNKGNFPGRFSGRQFSNSRSEMNVSTLELGDSALYLCASTVENRETQYFGPGTRLLVL.